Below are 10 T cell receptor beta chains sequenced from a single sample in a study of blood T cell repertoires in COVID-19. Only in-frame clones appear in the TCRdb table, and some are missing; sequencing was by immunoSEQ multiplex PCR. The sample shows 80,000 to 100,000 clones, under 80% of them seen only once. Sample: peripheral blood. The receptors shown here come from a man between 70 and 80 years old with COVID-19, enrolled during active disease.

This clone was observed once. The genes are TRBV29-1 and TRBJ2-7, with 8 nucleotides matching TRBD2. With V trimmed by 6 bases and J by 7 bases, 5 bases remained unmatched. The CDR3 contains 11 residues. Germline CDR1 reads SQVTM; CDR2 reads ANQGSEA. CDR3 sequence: CSVQREWEQYF. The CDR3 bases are TGCAGCGTCCAGCGGGAGTGGGAGCAGTACTTC.

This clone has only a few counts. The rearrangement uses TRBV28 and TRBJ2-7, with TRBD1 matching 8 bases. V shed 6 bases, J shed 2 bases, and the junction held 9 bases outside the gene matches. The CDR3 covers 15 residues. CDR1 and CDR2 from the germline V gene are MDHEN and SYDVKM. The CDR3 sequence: CASRWQGAKAYEQYF. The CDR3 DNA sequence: TGTGCCAGCAGATGGCAGGGGGCGAAGGCCTACGAGCAGTACTTC. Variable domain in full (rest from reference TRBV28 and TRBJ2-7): DVKVTQSSRYLVKRTGEKVFLECVQDMDHENMFWYRQDPGLGLRLIYFSYDVKMKEKGDIPEGYSVSREKKERFSLILESASTNQTSMYLCASRWQGAKAYEQYFGPGTRLTVT.

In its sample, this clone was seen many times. CDR3 DNA sequence: TGTGCCAGCAGTGACGGGATAGCGGGACACAATGAGCAGTTCTTC. This codes for CASSDGIAGHNEQFF. V usage is TRBV6-4 and J usage is TRBJ2-1; 8 bases map to TRBD2. The CDR3 covers 15 residues. Per the germline V gene, CDR1 is MRHNA and CDR2 is SNTAGT. V shed 2 bases and J 5 bases; nucleotides not matched to a gene: 5.

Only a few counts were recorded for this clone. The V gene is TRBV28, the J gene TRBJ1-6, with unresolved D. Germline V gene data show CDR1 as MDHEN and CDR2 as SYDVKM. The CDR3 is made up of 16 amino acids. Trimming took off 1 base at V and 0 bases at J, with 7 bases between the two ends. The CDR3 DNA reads TGTGCCAGCAGTTTATTGGCCAGCTCCTATAATTCACCCCTCCACTTT. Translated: CASSLLASSYNSPLHF.

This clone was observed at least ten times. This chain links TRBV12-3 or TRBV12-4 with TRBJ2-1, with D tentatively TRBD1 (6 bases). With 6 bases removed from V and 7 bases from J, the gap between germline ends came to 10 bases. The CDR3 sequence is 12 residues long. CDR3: CASSPGQNEQFF. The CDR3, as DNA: TGTGCCAGCAGCCCTGGACAGAATGAGCAGTTCTTC.

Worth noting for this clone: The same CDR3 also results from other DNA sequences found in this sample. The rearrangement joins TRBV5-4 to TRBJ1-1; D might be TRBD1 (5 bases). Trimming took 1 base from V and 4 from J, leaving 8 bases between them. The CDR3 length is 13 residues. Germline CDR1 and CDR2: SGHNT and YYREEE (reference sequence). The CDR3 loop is CASSLQGGTEAFF. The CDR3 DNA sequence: TGTGCCAGCAGCTTGCAGGGAGGCACTGAAGCTTTCTTT.

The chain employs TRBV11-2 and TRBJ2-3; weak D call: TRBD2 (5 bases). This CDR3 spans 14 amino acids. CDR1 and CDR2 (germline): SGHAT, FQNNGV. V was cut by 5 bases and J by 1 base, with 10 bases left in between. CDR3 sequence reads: CASSQEARTDTQYF. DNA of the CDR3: TGTGCCAGCAGCCAGGAGGCCCGCACAGATACGCAGTATTTT.

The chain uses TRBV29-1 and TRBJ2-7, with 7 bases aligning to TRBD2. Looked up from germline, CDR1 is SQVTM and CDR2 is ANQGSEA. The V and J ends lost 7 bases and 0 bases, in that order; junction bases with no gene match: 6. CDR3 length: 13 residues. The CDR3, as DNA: TGCAGCGCCTTCGGGACTACCTCCTACGAGCAGTACTTC. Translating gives CSAFGTTSYEQYF.

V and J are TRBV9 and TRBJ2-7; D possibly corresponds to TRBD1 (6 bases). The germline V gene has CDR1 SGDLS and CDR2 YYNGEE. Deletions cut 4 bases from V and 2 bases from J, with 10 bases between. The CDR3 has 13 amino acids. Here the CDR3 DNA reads TGTGCCAGCAGCTCGGACAGTGCCTACGAGCAGTACTTC. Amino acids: CASSSDSAYEQYF.

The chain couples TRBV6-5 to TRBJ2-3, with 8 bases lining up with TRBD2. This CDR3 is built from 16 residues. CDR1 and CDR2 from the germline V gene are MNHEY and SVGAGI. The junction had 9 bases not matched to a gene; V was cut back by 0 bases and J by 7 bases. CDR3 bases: TGTGCCAGCAGTTACTCCATAACGGGAGGGGTAAATACGCAGTATTTT. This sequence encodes CASSYSITGGVNTQYF.